The 18 T cell receptor beta chains in this list originate from one sample, sequenced in a study of blood T cells in healthy people across ages. The authors ran a second PCR of 7 to 11 cycles using a sample-barcoded 5' primer and a J-beta primer mix. TCRdb re-called the 5' RACE reads with MiXCR, one entry per CDR3 protein. The data contain fewer than 1,000,000 distinct CDR3 sequences, about 45% of them seen just once; the ten biggest clones take up 18%. Sample: blood. The receptors were gathered from an elderly man in good health.

This clonotype was seen only a few times. The chain uses TRBV7-6 and TRBJ1-5; TRBD1 agrees at 8 bases. J was trimmed by 2 bases and V by 4 bases; bases with no gene match: 4. The CDR3 contains 15 residues. In germline, CDR1 is SGHVS, CDR2 FNYEAQ. The CDR3 region is CASSSDRGGNQPQHF. Written as DNA, the CDR3 is TGTGCCAGCAGCTCCGACAGGGGAGGCAATCAGCCCCAGCATTTT.

The chain carries TRBV13 and TRBJ2-1; D is uncertain. The CDR3 length is 13 residues. CDR1 PRHDT and CDR2 FYEKMQ come from the germline V gene (reference sequence). Trimming removed 3 bases from V and 10 bases from J, with 13 bases in between. CDR3 in amino acids: CASSFKGAGEQFF. The CDR3 nucleotides read TGTGCCAGCAGCTTCAAGGGCGCCGGAGAGCAGTTCTTC.

The J gene is TRBJ2-2, the V gene TRBV6-2 or TRBV6-3; no clear D gene. CDR1 is MNHEY, CDR2 SVGEGT, per germline. The CDR3 extends over 14 amino acids. V was shortened by 2 bases and J by 6 bases, with 10 bases between the two germline ends. The CDR3 coding sequence is TGTGCCAGCAGTTACCAAGTGGTCTCCGGGGAGCTGTTTTTT. This encodes CASSYQVVSGELFF.

The table lists this clonotype with a few counts. This sequence joins TRBV29-1 and TRBJ1-4; D is possibly TRBD1 (5 bases). In germline, CDR1 is SQVTM, CDR2 ANQGSEA. The ends were cut back, 7 bases at V and 7 bases at J, with 19 bases in the middle. The length of the CDR3 is 14 residues. CDR3 sequence (DNA): TGCAGCGCCAGAAATGGGGCGCGGGCTGAAAAACTGTTTTTT. As protein: CSARNGARAEKLFF.

This clonotype was seen only a few times. V and J are TRBV7-2 and TRBJ1-6; TRBD1 matches 7 bases. The CDR3 consists of 15 residues. Germline CDR1 and CDR2: SGHTA and FQGNSA. The V gene end was trimmed by 5 bases and the J gene end by 8 bases; junction bases not matched to a gene: 9. The CDR3 loop reads CASSPRQGVDSPLHF. In nucleotides, the CDR3 is TGTGCCAGCAGCCCTAGACAGGGCGTAGATTCACCCCTCCACTTT.

The chain employs TRBV4-3 and TRBJ2-3, with TRBD2 identical over 8 bases. Per germline, CDR1 LGHNA and CDR2 YSLEER. The CDR3 has 17 amino acids. J was trimmed by 1 base and V by 4 bases; bases with no gene match: 10. Here the CDR3 reads CASSRNLAGQGTDTQYF. The CDR3 nucleotides read TGCGCCAGCAGCCGGAACCTAGCGGGCCAAGGCACAGATACGCAGTATTTT.

V and J are TRBV19 and TRBJ2-1; a possible D gene is TRBD2 (5 bases). Per the germline V gene, CDR1 is LNHDA and CDR2 is SQIVND (reference sequence). This CDR3 is built from 15 residues. Trimming left V 3 bases short and J 8 bases short, with 17 bases between. CDR3 sequence: CASSIVSGSTDEQFF. The CDR3 nucleotides are TGTGCCAGTAGTATCGTGAGTGGGAGCACGGATGAGCAGTTCTTC.

This clonotype was seen a handful of times. The V gene is TRBV20-1, the J gene TRBJ2-7; D is possibly TRBD1 or TRBD2 (5 bases each). The CDR3 length is 14 residues. Germline CDR1 is DFQATT and CDR2 is SNEGSKA (reference sequence). V was shortened by 7 bases and J by 3 bases, with 19 bases between the two germline ends. The CDR3 spells CSVSHGGPNYEQYF. DNA for the CDR3: TGCAGTGTTTCACATGGGGGTCCGAACTACGAGCAGTACTTC.

This clonotype was found a few times. This chain links TRBV4-1 with TRBJ2-1, with 8 bases lining up with TRBD1. From germline, CDR1 is MGHRA and CDR2 YSYEKL. V lost 0 bases and J lost 2; bases outside the gene matches: 9. The CDR3 covers 18 residues. The CDR3 protein is CASSQDFAGGITYNEQFF. Here the CDR3 DNA reads TGCGCCAGCAGCCAAGATTTCGCAGGGGGCATCACCTACAATGAGCAGTTCTTC.

The rearrangement links TRBV7-2 to TRBJ1-4, with D possibly being TRBD1 (5 bases). V lost 0 bases and J lost 7, with 12 bases in between. Germline CDR1 reads SGHTA; CDR2 reads FQGNSA. The CDR3 consists of 15 residues. CDR3 residues: CASSLAGGSLEKLFF. CDR3 bases: TGTGCCAGCAGCTTAGCGGGGGGTAGCCTTGAAAAACTGTTTTTT. The variable domain in full, completed from reference TRBV7-2 and TRBJ1-4, reads GAGVSQSPSNKVTEKGKDVELRCDPISGHTALYWYRQSLGQGLEFLIYFQGNSAPDKSGLPSDRFSAERTGGSVSTLTIQRTQQEDSAVYLCASSLAGGSLEKLFFGSGTQLSVL.

A single count supports this clonotype. With a much larger clone just one base away, this may be a read error. The rearrangement uses TRBV6-2 or TRBV6-3 and TRBJ2-6; D ambiguous. Germline values: CDR1 MNHEY, CDR2 SVGEGT. The CDR3 loop spans 13 amino acids. V lost 11 bases, J lost 0 bases, and 8 bases lay in between. In DNA, the CDR3 is TGTGCCGGCGGCGACTCTGGGGCCAACGTCCTGACTTTC. Translated, it gives CAGGDSGANVLTF.

The DNA for the CDR3 is TGTGCCACCAGCAGAGCTACTCCGGGGGAGCAGTACTTC. Amino acids: CATSRATPGEQYF. V usage is TRBV15 and J usage is TRBJ2-4; possible D gene TRBD2, 6 bases. Trimming took off 1 base at V and 13 bases at J, with 14 bases between the two ends. The CDR3 length is 13 residues. CDR1 and CDR2 (germline): LNHNV, YYDKDF (reference sequence).

This rearrangement joins TRBV28 to TRBJ2-5, with 13 bases lining up with TRBD2. CDR3 size: 15 residues. Trimming cost V 5 bases and J 4 bases; bases outside gene matches: 4. Germline V gene sequence: CDR1 MDHEN, CDR2 SYDVKM. The CDR3 bases are TGTGCCAGCAGTAGGACTAGCGGGAGTGGAGAGACCCAGTACTTC. Protein sequence: CASSRTSGSGETQYF.

The chain is built from TRBV6-2 or TRBV6-3 and TRBJ2-7, with D perhaps given as TRBD1 or TRBD2 (5 bases each). The CDR3 covers 15 residues. The germline V gene encodes CDR1 MNHEY and CDR2 SVGEGT. The germline V and J ends were trimmed by 6 bases and 3 bases, with 18 bases remaining between them. The DNA for the CDR3 is TGTGCCAGCAGGAAGACGGGGACGGCTAACTACGAGCAGTACTTC. This sequence encodes CASRKTGTANYEQYF.

This sequence joins TRBV7-2 and TRBJ2-4; D is tentatively TRBD1 or TRBD2 (5 bases each). V dropped 1 base and J dropped 13 bases, with 17 bases sitting between them. Germline V gene sequence: CDR1 SGHTA, CDR2 FQGNSA. CDR3 length equals 14 residues. DNA of the CDR3: TGTGCCAGCAGCTTAGTATTCAGGGCGGGTGAGCAGTACTTC. Translated: CASSLVFRAGEQYF.

This clonotype has a handful of counts. The chain carries TRBV2 and TRBJ1-2; 7 nucleotides align to TRBD1. Per the germline V gene, CDR1 is SNHLY and CDR2 is FYNNEI. CDR3 length: 14 amino acids. V lost 5 bases to trimming and J lost 3 bases; unmatched junction nucleotides: 6. CDR3 bases: TGTGCCAGCAGTACCGGGACAGATTACTATGGCTACACCTTC. It translates to CASSTGTDYYGYTF.

This rearrangement joins TRBV30 to TRBJ2-7; no reliable D call. The CDR3 consists of 13 residues. V lost 2 bases to trimming and J lost 3 bases, with 11 bases between them. The germline V gene has CDR1 GTSNPN and CDR2 SVGIG (reference sequence). The CDR3 nucleotides read TGTGCCTGGAGTCCCACCATGAGCTACGAGCAGTACTTC. This codes for CAWSPTMSYEQYF.

The rearrangement uses TRBV6-2 or TRBV6-3 and TRBJ2-7; D remains unclear. The DNA end is a closer match to TRBJ2-5, so the J assignment may be wrong. Germline assignment: CDR1 MNHEY and CDR2 SVGEGT. CDR3 size: 13 residues. This CDR3 is CASSALPAQTQYF. The CDR3 nucleotides read TGTGCCAGCAGTGCACTTCCGGCGCAGACCCAGTACTTC.